What follows describes a single T cell receptor beta chain. This entry is derived from a study of blood T cell repertoires in COVID-19. The repertoire was sequenced with immunoSEQ multiplex PCR; TCRdb's copy has only in-frame clones and lacks some. This sample carries some 190,000 clones, 80% to 90% of them seen once, and the ten largest clones take about a tenth. The CDR3 extends over 15 amino acids. Trimming took 2 bases from V and 4 from J, leaving 15 bases between them. Per the germline V gene, CDR1 is SGDLS and CDR2 is YYNGEE. The TCR was taken from a human donor with active or convalescent COVID-19. The donor label of this sample is uncertain. The chain carries TRBV9 and TRBJ2-5; D is perhaps TRBD2 (7 bases). The source material was peripheral blood. This chain's CDR3 is CASSVGLGGRETQYF. As DNA, the CDR3 is TGTGCCAGCAGCGTCGGACTAGGGGGGAGAGAGACCCAGTACTTC. The full variable domain, in which reference TRBV9 and TRBJ2-5 provide the parts outside the CDR3, is DSGVTQTPKHLITATGQRVTLRCSPRSGDLSVYWYQQSLDQGLQFLIQYYNGEERAKGNILERFSAQQFPDLHSELNLSSLELGDSALYFCASSVGLGGRETQYFGPGTRLLVL.